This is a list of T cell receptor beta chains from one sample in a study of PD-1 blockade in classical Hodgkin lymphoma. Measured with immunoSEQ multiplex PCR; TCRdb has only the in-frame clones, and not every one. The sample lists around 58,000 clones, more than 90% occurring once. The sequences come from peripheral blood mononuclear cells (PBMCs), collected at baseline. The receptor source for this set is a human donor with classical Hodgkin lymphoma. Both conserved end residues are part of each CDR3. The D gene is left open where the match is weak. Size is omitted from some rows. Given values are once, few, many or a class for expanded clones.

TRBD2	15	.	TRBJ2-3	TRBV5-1	TGCGCCAGCAGCTCCAATAGCGGGGGCACAGATACGCAGTATTTT	CASSSNSGGTDTQYF
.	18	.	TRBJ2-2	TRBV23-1	TGCGCCAGCAGTCAATCCATTGACAGGTTCCGCAGCACCGGGGAGCTGTTTTTT	CASSQSIDRFRSTGELFF
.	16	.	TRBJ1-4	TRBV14	TGTGCCAGCAGCCAAGGGTCCAGCGGGTCCTTTGAAAAACTGTTTTTT	CASSQGSSGSFEKLFF
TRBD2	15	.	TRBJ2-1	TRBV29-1	TGCAGCGTTGGGGGGGGACTAGCGGCCCCCAATGAGCAGTTCTTC	CSVGGGLAAPNEQFF
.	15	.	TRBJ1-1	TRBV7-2	TGTGCCAGCAGCTTATCTGGTACAATAGCGGGTGAAGCTTTCTTT	CASSLSGTIAGEAFF
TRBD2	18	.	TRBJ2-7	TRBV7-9	TGTGCCAGCAGCTTAGGGGGTCCGGGACTAGCGGGAGTCGGCGAGCAGTACTTC	CASSLGGPGLAGVGEQYF
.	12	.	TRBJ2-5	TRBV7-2	TGTGCCAGCAGCCCGAGCAGCGAGACCCAGTACTTC	CASSPSSETQYF
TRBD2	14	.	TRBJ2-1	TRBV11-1	TGTGCCAGCAGCTTCAGGGCTAGCGGGGGGGTGGAGTTCTTC	CASSFRASGGVEFF
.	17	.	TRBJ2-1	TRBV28	TGTGCCAGCAGTTTGGAGACACCTAGCGAGACCTACAATGAGCAGTTCTTC	CASSLETPSETYNEQFF
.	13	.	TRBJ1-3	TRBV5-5	TGTGCCAGCAGATCAGACGGTGGAAACACCATATATTTT	CASRSDGGNTIYF
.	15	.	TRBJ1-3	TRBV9	TGTGCCAGCAGCCCTACGATCGCCTCTGGAAACACCATATATTTT	CASSPTIASGNTIYF
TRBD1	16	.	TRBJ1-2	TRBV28	TGTGCCAGCAGCCTAGGGGGACAGGGTGGGAACTATGGCTACACCTTC	CASSLGGQGGNYGYTF
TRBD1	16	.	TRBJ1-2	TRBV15	TGTGCCACCAGCATGGGACAGGCAGTCTCTAACTATGGCTACACCTTC	CATSMGQAVSNYGYTF
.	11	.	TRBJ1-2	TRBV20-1	TGCAGTGCTAGACCCAGCTATGGCTACACCTTC	CSARPSYGYTF
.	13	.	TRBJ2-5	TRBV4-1	TGCGCCAGCAGGGGAGGCGAGGCCGAGACCCAGTACTTC	CASRGGEAETQYF
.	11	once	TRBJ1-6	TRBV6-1	TGTGCCAGCAGTGAGAATTCACCCCTCCACTTT	CASSENSPLHF
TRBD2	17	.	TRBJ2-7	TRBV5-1	TGCGCCAGCAGCCCAGGGGTAGCGGGAGGGTCGCTCTACGAGCAGTACTTC	CASSPGVAGGSLYEQYF
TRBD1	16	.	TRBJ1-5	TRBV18	TGTGCCAGCTCACCGGCAGGGGGCATTCTTGATCAGCCCCAGCATTTT	CASSPAGGILDQPQHF
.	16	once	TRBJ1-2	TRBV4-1	TGCGCCAGCAGCCAAGAAGGGAATTGGGGAAGCTATGGCTACACCTTC	CASSQEGNWGSYGYTF
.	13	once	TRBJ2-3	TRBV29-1	TGCAGCGTTGAGGGGGCTAGCACAGATACGCAGTATTTT	CSVEGASTDTQYF
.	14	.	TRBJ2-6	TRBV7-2	TGTGCCAGCAGCTTACCTGGTGGGGCCAACGTCCTGACTTTC	CASSLPGGANVLTF
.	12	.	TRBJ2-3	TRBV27	TGTGCCAGGGAAGGGCCCACAGATACGCAGTATTTT	CAREGPTDTQYF
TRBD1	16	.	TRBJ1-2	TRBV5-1	TGCGCCAGCAGCCGCGGGACAGGGGGCCCAGCATATGGCTACACCTTC	CASSRGTGGPAYGYTF
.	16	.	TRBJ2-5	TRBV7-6	TGTGCCAGCAGCTTAGGTGTGGGGGTGGTTGGAGAGACCCAGTACTTC	CASSLGVGVVGETQYF
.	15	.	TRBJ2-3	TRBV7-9	TGTGCCAGCAGCTTAAGGTCCCTTGCTCAAGATACGCAGTATTTT	CASSLRSLAQDTQYF
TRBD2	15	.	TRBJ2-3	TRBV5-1	TGCGCCAGCAAGTCATGGCTAGCGGGCACAGATACGCAGTATTTT	CASKSWLAGTDTQYF
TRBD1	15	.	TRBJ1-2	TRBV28	TGTGCCAGCAGCTCCCTAGACAGGGGCGCCTATGGCTACACCTTC	CASSSLDRGAYGYTF
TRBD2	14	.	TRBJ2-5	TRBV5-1	TGCGCCAGCAGCTTGTCGCGGGAGCAAGAGACCCAGTACTTC	CASSLSREQETQYF
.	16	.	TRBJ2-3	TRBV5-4	TGTGCCAGCAGCTTGGCCAATGCCGGGAACACAGATACGCAGTATTTT	CASSLANAGNTDTQYF
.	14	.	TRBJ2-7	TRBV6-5	TGTGCCAGCAGTTACGGCGCCGAGAAAAACGAGCAGTACTTC	CASSYGAEKNEQYF
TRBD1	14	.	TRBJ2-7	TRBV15	TGTGCCACCAGCAGAGGGACAGGAGGTAACGAGCAGTACTTC	CATSRGTGGNEQYF
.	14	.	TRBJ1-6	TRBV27	TGTGCCAGCAGTTACAGGATAAATAATTCACCCCTCCACTTT	CASSYRINNSPLHF
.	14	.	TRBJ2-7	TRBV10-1	TGCGCCAGCAGTGAGTCCGACCCCTCCCACGAGCAGTACTTC	CASSESDPSHEQYF
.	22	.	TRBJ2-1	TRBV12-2	TGTGCAAGTCGCTTAGCGGTGTGGACAGGGGGCTGGGGCGCCAGCTCCTACAATGAGCAGTTCTTC	CASRLAVWTGGWGASSYNEQFF
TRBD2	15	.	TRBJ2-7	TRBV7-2	TGTGCCAGCAGCTCCTTAGCGGGGGGGCAGTACGAGCAGTACTTC	CASSSLAGGQYEQYF
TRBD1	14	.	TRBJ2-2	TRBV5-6	TGTGCCAGCAGTCGCCGGGACAGGGGGGGCGAGCTGTTTTTT	CASSRRDRGGELFF
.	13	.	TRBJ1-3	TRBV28	TGTGCCAGCAGTCCAGGGGATAGGGACACCATATATTTT	CASSPGDRDTIYF
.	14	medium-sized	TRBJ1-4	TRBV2	TGTGCCAGCAGAGAGGAGGGAAGTGGTGAAAAACTGTTTTTT	CASREEGSGEKLFF
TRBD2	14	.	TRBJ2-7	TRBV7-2	TGTGCCAGCAGCTTTAGCGGGGGATCCTACGAACAGTACTTC	CASSFSGGSYEQYF
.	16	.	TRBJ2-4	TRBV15	TGTGCCACCAGCAGAGAGGGGGAAACCTTTCAAAACATTCAGTACTTC	CATSREGETFQNIQYF